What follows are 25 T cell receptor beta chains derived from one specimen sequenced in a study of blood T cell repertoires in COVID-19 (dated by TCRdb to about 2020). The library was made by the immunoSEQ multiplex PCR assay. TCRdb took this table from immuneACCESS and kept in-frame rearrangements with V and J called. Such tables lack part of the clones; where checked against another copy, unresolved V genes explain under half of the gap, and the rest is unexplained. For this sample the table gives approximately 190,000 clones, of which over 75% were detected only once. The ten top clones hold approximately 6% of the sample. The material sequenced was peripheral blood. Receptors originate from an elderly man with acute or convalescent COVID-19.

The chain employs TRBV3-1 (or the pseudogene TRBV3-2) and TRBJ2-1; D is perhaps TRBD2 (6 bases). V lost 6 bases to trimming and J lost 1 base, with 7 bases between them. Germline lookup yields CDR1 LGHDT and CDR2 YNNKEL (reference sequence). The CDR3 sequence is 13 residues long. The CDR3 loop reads CASRLASYNEQFF. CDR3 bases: TGTGCCAGCAGACTAGCTTCCTACAATGAGCAGTTCTTC.

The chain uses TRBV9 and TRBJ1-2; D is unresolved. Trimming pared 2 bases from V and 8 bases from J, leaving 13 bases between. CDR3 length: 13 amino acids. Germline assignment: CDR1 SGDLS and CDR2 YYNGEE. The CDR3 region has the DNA TGTGCCAGCAGCGTCTCACTAAGTGGGGGCTACACCTTC. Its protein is CASSVSLSGGYTF.

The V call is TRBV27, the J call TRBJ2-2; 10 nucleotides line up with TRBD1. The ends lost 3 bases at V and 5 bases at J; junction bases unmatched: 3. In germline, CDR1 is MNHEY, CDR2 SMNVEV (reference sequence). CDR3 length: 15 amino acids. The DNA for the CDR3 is TGTGCCAGCAGTTTTGGGACAGGGGTAACCGGGGAGCTGTTTTTT. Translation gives CASSFGTGVTGELFF.

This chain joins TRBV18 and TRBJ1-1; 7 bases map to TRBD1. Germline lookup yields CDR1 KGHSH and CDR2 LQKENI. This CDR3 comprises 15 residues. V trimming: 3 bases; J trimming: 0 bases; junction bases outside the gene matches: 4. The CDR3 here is CASSPTTGLNTEAFF. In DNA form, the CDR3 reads TGTGCCAGCTCACCGACGACAGGGCTGAACACTGAAGCTTTCTTT. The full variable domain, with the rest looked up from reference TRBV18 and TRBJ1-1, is NAGVMQNPRHLVRRRGQEARLRCSPMKGHSHVYWYRQLPEEGLKFMVYLQKENIIDESGMPKERFSAEFPKEGPSILRIQQVVRGDSAAYFCASSPTTGLNTEAFFGQGTRLTVV.

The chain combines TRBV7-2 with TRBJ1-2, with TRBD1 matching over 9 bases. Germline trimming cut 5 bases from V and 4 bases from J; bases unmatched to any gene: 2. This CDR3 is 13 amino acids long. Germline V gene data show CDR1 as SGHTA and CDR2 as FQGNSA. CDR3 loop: CASSMGQGYGYTF. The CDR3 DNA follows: TGTGCCAGCAGCATGGGACAGGGCTATGGCTACACCTTC. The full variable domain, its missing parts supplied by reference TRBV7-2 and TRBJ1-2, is GAGVSQSPSNKVTEKGKDVELRCDPISGHTALYWYRQSLGQGLEFLIYFQGNSAPDKSGLPSDRFSAERTGGSVSTLTIQRTQQEDSAVYLCASSMGQGYGYTFGSGTRLTVV.

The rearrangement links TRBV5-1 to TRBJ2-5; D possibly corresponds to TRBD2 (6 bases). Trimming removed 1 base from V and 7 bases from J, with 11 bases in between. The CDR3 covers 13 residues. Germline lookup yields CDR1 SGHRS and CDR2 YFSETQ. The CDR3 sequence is CASSLSSEGTQYF. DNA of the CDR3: TGCGCCAGCAGCTTGTCTAGCGAGGGGACCCAGTACTTC.

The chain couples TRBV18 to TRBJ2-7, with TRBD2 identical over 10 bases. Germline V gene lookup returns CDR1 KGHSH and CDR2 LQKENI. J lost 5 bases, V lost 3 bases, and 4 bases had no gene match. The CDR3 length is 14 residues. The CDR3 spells CASSPGTSADEQYF. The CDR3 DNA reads TGTGCCAGCTCACCCGGGACTAGCGCTGACGAGCAGTACTTC.

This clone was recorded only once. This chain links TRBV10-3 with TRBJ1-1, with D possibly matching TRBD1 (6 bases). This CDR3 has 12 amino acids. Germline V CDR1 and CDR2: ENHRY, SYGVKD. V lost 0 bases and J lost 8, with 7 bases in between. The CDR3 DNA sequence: TGTGCCATCAGTGAGTCCGGACAGGAAGCTTTCTTT. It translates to CAISESGQEAFF.

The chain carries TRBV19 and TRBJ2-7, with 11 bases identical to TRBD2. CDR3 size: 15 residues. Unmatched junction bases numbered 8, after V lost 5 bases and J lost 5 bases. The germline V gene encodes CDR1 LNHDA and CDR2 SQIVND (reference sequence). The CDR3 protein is CASSLLAGAPHEQYF. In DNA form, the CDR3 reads TGTGCCAGTAGTCTACTAGCGGGAGCACCCCACGAGCAGTACTTC.

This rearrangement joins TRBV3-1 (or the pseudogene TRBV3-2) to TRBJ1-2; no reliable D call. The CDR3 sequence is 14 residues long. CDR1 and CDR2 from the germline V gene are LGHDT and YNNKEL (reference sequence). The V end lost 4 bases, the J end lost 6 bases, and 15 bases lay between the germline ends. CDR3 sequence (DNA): TGTGCCAGCAGCCGCTCGACGGAGCGGCATGGCTACACCTTC. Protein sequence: CASSRSTERHGYTF.

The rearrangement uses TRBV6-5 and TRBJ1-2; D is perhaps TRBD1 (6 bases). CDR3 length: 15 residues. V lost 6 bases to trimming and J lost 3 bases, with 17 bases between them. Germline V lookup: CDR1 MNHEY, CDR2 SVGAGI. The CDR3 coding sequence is TGTGCCAGCAGCCAAAGTGCAGGGGCTCACTATGGCTACACCTTC. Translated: CASSQSAGAHYGYTF.

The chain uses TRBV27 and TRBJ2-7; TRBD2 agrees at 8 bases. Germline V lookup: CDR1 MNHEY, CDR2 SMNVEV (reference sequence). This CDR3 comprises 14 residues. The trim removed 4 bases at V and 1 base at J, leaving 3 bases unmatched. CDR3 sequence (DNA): TGTGCCAGCAGTTGGAGCGGGAGTTCCTACGAGCAGTACTTC. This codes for CASSWSGSSYEQYF.

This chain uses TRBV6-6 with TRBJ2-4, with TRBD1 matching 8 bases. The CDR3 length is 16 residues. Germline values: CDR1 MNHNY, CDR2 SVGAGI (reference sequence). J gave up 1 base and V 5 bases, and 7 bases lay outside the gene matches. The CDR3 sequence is CASSRRDRLAKNIQYF. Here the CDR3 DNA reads TGTGCCAGCAGTCGCCGGGACAGGTTGGCCAAAAACATTCAGTACTTC.

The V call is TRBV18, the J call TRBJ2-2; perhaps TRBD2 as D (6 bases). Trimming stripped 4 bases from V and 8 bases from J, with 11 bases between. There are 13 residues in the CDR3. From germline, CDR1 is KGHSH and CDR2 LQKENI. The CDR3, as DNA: TGTGCCAGCTCACTCGGGGGAGCAGGGGAGCTGTTTTTT. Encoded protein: CASSLGGAGELFF. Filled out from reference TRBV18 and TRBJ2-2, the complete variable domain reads NAGVMQNPRHLVRRRGQEARLRCSPMKGHSHVYWYRQLPEEGLKFMVYLQKENIIDESGMPKERFSAEFPKEGPSILRIQQVVRGDSAAYFCASSLGGAGELFFGEGSRLTVL.

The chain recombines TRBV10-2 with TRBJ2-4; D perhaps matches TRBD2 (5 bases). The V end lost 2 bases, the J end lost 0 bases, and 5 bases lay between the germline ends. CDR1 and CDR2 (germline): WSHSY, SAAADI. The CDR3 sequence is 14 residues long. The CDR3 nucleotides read TGCGCCAGCAGTGAGGGACTAGCCAAAAACATTCAGTACTTC. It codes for CASSEGLAKNIQYF.

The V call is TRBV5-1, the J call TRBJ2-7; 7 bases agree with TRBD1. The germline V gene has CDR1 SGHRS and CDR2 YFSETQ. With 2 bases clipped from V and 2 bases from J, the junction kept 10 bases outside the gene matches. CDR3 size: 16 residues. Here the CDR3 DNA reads TGCGCCAGCAGCTTAGTTCGTCCCGACAGGGCCTACGAGCAGTACTTC. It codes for CASSLVRPDRAYEQYF.

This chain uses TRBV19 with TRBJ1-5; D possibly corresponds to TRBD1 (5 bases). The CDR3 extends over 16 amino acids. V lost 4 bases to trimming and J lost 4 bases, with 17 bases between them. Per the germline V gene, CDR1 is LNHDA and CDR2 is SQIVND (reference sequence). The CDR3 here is CASSTPAGRMNQPQHF. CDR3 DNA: TGTGCCAGTAGTACCCCGGCAGGGAGGATGAATCAGCCCCAGCATTTT.

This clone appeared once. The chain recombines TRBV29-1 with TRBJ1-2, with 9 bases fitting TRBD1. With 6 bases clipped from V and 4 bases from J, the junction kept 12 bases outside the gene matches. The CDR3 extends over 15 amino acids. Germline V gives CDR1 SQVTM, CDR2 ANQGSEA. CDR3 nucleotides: TGCAGCGTACAATTCCGGGACAGGGCATCCTATGGCTACACCTTC. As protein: CSVQFRDRASYGYTF.

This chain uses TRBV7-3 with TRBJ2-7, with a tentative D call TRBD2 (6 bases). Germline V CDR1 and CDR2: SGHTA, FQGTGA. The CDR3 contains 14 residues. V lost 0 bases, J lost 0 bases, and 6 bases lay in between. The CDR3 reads CASSLTGSSYEQYF. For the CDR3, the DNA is TGTGCCAGCAGCTTAACCGGGAGCTCCTACGAGCAGTACTTC.

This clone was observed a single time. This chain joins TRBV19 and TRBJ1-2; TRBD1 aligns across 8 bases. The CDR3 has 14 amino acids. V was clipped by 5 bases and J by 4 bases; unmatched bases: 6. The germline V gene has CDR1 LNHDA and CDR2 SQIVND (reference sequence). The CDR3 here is CASSQGARGYGYTF. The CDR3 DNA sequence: TGTGCCAGTAGTCAGGGGGCGCGAGGCTATGGCTACACCTTC.

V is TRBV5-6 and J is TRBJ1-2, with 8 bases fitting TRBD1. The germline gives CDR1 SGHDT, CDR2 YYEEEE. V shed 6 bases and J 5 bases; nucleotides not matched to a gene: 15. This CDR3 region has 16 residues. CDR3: CASIAIRGRTEYGYTF. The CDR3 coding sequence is TGTGCCAGCATCGCGATCAGGGGGCGCACGGAATATGGCTACACCTTC.

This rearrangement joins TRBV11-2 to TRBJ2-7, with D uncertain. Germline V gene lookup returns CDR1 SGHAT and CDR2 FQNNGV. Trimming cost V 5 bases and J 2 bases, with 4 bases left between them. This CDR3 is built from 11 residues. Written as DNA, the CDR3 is TGTGCCAGCAGCATAACCTACGAGCAGTACTTC. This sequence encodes CASSITYEQYF.

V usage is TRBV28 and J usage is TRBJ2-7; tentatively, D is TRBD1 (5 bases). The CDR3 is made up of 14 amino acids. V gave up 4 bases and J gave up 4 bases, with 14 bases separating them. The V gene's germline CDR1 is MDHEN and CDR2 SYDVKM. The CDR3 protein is CASSYSTEPYEQYF. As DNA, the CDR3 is TGTGCCAGCAGTTATTCGACAGAACCTTACGAGCAGTACTTC. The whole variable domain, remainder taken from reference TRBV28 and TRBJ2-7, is DVKVTQSSRYLVKRTGEKVFLECVQDMDHENMFWYRQDPGLGLRLIYFSYDVKMKEKGDIPEGYSVSREKKERFSLILESASTNQTSMYLCASSYSTEPYEQYFGPGTRLTVT.

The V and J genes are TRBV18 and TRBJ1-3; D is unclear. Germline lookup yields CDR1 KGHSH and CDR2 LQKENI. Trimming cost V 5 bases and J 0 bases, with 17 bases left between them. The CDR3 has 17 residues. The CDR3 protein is CASSAGLQQSSGNTIYF. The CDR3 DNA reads TGTGCCAGCTCAGCGGGGTTACAGCAGAGCTCTGGAAACACCATATATTTT.

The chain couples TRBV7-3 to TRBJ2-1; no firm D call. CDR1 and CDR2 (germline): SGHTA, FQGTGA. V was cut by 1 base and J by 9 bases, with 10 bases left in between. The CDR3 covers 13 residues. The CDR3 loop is CASSLMVSGEQFF. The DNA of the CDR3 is TGTGCCAGCAGCTTAATGGTTAGTGGTGAGCAGTTCTTC.